This TCR beta chain was sequenced in a study of T cell responses to AZD1222 COVID-19 vaccine. Study-wide findings and caveats: Reportedly, nearly half of unique spike TCRs recognized epitopes outside B.1.351/B.1.1.7 mutations. Breadth and depth of Spike-specific TCRs rose after two AZD1222 doses. Mostly white British, mostly female donors; authors suggested clonal diversity may be underestimated. Along spike, vaccine-associated CD4 TCRs were found throughout, with dominance at 160-218 and 743-854.

Germline V lookup: CDR1 SNHLY, CDR2 FYNNEI. This CDR3 is 12 amino acids long. Trimming removed 10 bases from V and 7 bases from J, with 17 bases in between. Generated by immunoSEQ multiplex PCR, the TCRdb table keeps only in-frame clones and is missing some. The sample lists 160,000 or so clones, roughly 90% seen once, with roughly 5.5% in the top ten. Turning to this clone: Antigen unknown.

The source is an adult in good health. The sequenced sample was peripheral blood, obtained on day 0 of AZD1222 vaccination. This chain uses TRBV2 with TRBJ2-7; maybe TRBD2 (6 bases). CDR3 DNA sequence: TGTGCCACCAACGGCCCGGGGGAGGAGCAGTACTTC. This translates into CATNGPGEEQYF.